This TCR beta chain originates from a study of T-cell memory formation after mild COVID-19. Across the whole study: TCR clusters were mostly confined to one donor each. Whole-study results and caveats: Pre-infection memory carried some responding clones, suggesting that cross-reactive memory joined. Unconfirmed was the SARS-CoV-2 specificity of second-wave clones that peaked on day 37. Clones contracting day 15 to 85 were balanced CD4/CD8; later expanders leaned CD4+.

This clonotype was recorded a few times. What it binds is unknown. The germline V gene encodes CDR1 LGHNA and CDR2 YNFKEQ. The CDR3 length is 14 residues. Trimming left V 0 bases short and J 2 bases short, with 5 bases between. TCRdb processed the 5' RACE reads anew with MiXCR; each CDR3 protein has one entry. This sample yields hundreds of thousands of distinct CDR3 sequences, of which more than 15% are seen a single time; about 20% belongs to the top ten. The sequence derives from a man aged 18 to 30 who had mild COVID-19 (a few samples of this study predate the infection). Cell type and time point are not known. Source material: PBMCs or a T cell subset sorted from them (not recorded which). The rearrangement joins TRBV4-2 to TRBJ1-5, with D unclear. CDR3: CASSQERGNQPQHF. As DNA, the CDR3 is TGTGCCAGCAGCCAAGAGAGGGGCAATCAGCCCCAGCATTTT.